The table lists the clone carrying this TCR beta chain with a few counts. Germline values: CDR1 MNHEY, CDR2 SVGAGI. The CDR3 covers 12 residues. V was clipped by 7 bases and J by 1 base, with 7 bases between them. Authors' data handling: Estimation of nucleated cell counts was performed using reference gene primer amplification. The method was immunoSEQ multiplex PCR; TCRdb's version includes in-frame clones alone and lacks a portion of them. V, J and clone size are those of that table, while D and trimming were read from the DNA. The sample yields roughly 31,000 clones, 80% to 90% seen once. This entry belongs to a study of blood T cell repertoires in COVID-19. Study-level background: T cells, B-cell-depleted T cells, or PBMCs provided the cDNA or gDNA that served as material.

This receptor was obtained from a man aged 80 or over with acute or convalescent COVID-19. The sequenced material came from peripheral blood. The rearrangement uses TRBV6-5 and TRBJ2-5; D not resolved. The CDR3 region has the DNA TGTGCCAGCACGGGTTTCCAAGAGACCCAGTACTTC. This translates into CASTGFQETQYF.